Shown below are 32 T cell receptor beta chains from a single sample sequenced in a study of regulatory T cells. Study outcomes and limitations: In CD3G-deficient patients, conventional CD4+ T cells were enriched for hydrophobic CDR3 residues at positions 6 and 7.

Primers: 52 TRBV forward and 13 TRBJ reverse. Sequenced by immunoSEQ multiplex PCR; TCRdb stores in-frame clones only, minus some. The profile covers almost 30,000 clones, with around 90% appearing a single time and roughly 1.6% taken by the ten largest. No cognate antigen is known for these TCRs. The specimen sequenced was conventional CD4+ T cells sorted from blood. These receptors originate from a person under 35 with CD3G deficiency.

The CDR3 protein is CASTLGGGTDTQYF. The CDR3 DNA is TGCGCCAGCACCCTGGGGGGAGGCACAGATACGCAGTATTTT. V usage is TRBV5-1 and J usage is TRBJ2-3; D possibly corresponds to TRBD2 (6 bases). Trimming pared 6 bases from V and 1 base from J, leaving 12 bases between. CDR1 is SGHRS and CDR2 is YFSETQ in the germline V gene. This CDR3 region has 14 residues.

This clone appeared a few times. The genes are TRBV6-1 and TRBJ2-7; D gene uncertain. This CDR3 comprises 13 residues. Trimming pared 7 bases from V and 0 bases from J, leaving 10 bases between. Germline V gives CDR1 MNHNS, CDR2 SASEGT. The CDR3 region is CASNLVPSYEQYF. The DNA of the CDR3 is TGTGCCAGCAATTTGGTCCCCTCCTACGAGCAGTACTTC.

This chain connects TRBV6-1 to TRBJ1-1; D not certain. V lost 2 bases, J lost 5 bases, and 9 bases lay in between. Germline CDR1 is MNHNS and CDR2 is SASEGT. This CDR3 is built from 13 residues. The CDR3, as DNA: TGTGCCAGCAGTGAACTGGGCGGGACTGAAGCTTTCTTT. Translated, it gives CASSELGGTEAFF.

The CDR3 loop is CSARVRSAHTF. The CDR3 nucleotides read TGCAGTGCTAGAGTGAGATCAGCCCATACCTTC. This chain links TRBV20-1 with TRBJ1-2, with D unresolved. Trimming shortened V by 1 base and J by 14 bases, and 14 bases separated the two germline ends. CDR3 length: 11 amino acids. Germline V gene sequence: CDR1 DFQATT, CDR2 SNEGSKA (reference sequence).

The chain employs TRBV11-2 and TRBJ1-3, with TRBD1 as a possible D gene (5 bases). The length of the CDR3 is 15 residues. Germline CDR1 and CDR2: SGHAT and FQNNGV. Trimming left V 4 bases short and J 2 bases short, with 12 bases between. In DNA form, the CDR3 reads TGTGCCAGCAGCTGGGGGACCGGTCCTGGAAACACCATATATTTT. It encodes CASSWGTGPGNTIYF.

V usage is TRBV7-9 and J usage is TRBJ2-3; D is uncertain. In germline, CDR1 is SEHNR, CDR2 FQNEAQ (reference sequence). V was cut by 3 bases and J by 8 bases, with 12 bases left in between. The length of the CDR3 is 13 residues. CDR3 amino acids: CASSFSTSGTQYF. The CDR3 DNA sequence: TGTGCCAGCAGCTTTTCGACATCGGGTACGCAGTATTTT. The full variable domain, in which reference TRBV7-9 and TRBJ2-3 provide the parts outside the CDR3, is DTGVSQNPRHKITKRGQNVTFRCDPISEHNRLYWYRQTLGQGPEFLTYFQNEAQLEKSRLLSDRFSAERPKGSFSTLEIQRTEQGDSAMYLCASSFSTSGTQYFGPGTRLTVL.

The chain has TRBV5-1 and TRBJ2-2, with D possibly matching TRBD2 (6 bases). Trimming shortened V by 7 bases and J by 2 bases, and 15 bases separated the two germline ends. CDR3 length: 15 residues. Looked up from germline, CDR1 is SGHRS and CDR2 is YFSETQ. Here the CDR3 DNA reads TGCGCCAGCGCGGAGGGGTCGGTCAACACCGGGGAGCTGTTTTTT. Its protein product is CASAEGSVNTGELFF.

The J gene is TRBJ1-3, the V gene TRBV7-9; D unresolved. V lost 4 bases, J lost 4 bases, and 5 bases lay in between. The CDR3 loop spans 12 amino acids. Looked up from germline, CDR1 is SEHNR and CDR2 is FQNEAQ (reference sequence). Here the CDR3 DNA reads TGTGCCAGCAGCTCGACGGGAAACACCATATATTTT. Its translation is CASSSTGNTIYF.

This chain uses TRBV5-4 with TRBJ2-3, with 12 bases that match TRBD2. CDR1 and CDR2 from the germline V gene are SGHNT and YYREEE (reference sequence). The CDR3 runs 17 residues. Losses at the gene ends were 0 bases for V and 5 bases for J; bases not matched to a gene: 7. This CDR3 reads CASSLGLAGGPGDTQYF. The CDR3 bases are TGTGCCAGCAGCTTGGGGCTAGCGGGGGGGCCGGGAGATACGCAGTATTTT.

The V gene is TRBV6-4, the J gene TRBJ2-3; 13 bases agree with TRBD2. The CDR3 runs 17 residues. Germline CDR1 reads MRHNA; CDR2 reads SNTAGT. With V trimmed by 4 bases and J by 7 bases, 11 bases remained unmatched. The CDR3 coding sequence is TGTGCCAGCAGTGTCCTCTTTGGGACTAGCGGGGAAAATACGCAGTATTTT. Translation: CASSVLFGTSGENTQYF.

This chain uses TRBV27 with TRBJ2-5, with 8 bases identical to TRBD1. The DNA end lines up better with TRBJ2-7; the J call may be wrong. This CDR3 spans 13 amino acids. Looked up from germline, CDR1 is MNHEY and CDR2 is SMNVEV (reference sequence). The CDR3 reads CASSDREAYEQYF. CDR3 nucleotide sequence: TGTGCCAGTTCGGACAGGGAAGCCTACGAGCAGTACTTC.

There are a few counts of this clone. The V call is TRBV28, the J call TRBJ2-7; D is possibly TRBD1 (5 bases). This CDR3 has 16 residues. Germline CDR1 and CDR2: MDHEN and SYDVKM. Trimming pared 6 bases from V and 5 bases from J, leaving 23 bases between. CDR3 region: CASSPPGQGSVHEQYF. In DNA form, the CDR3 reads TGTGCCAGCAGCCCACCCGGGCAGGGAAGTGTCCACGAGCAGTACTTC. Full variable domain (remainder filled in from reference TRBV28 and TRBJ2-7): DVKVTQSSRYLVKRTGEKVFLECVQDMDHENMFWYRQDPGLGLRLIYFSYDVKMKEKGDIPEGYSVSREKKERFSLILESASTNQTSMYLCASSPPGQGSVHEQYFGPGTRLTVT.

In DNA form, the CDR3 reads TGTGCCAGTAGTACAGGACTCGTCCATGGCTACACCTTC. As protein: CASSTGLVHGYTF. V is TRBV19 and J is TRBJ1-2; D is undetermined. Germline lookup yields CDR1 LNHDA and CDR2 SQIVND (reference sequence). There are 13 residues in the CDR3. Trimming took 4 bases from V and 6 from J, leaving 12 bases between them.

J is TRBJ1-2 and V is TRBV28, with no clear D. With 2 bases removed from V and 6 bases from J, the gap between germline ends came to 16 bases. The CDR3 totals 15 residues. Germline V gene lookup returns CDR1 MDHEN and CDR2 SYDVKM. Here the CDR3 reads CASSLIERQPDGYTF. The CDR3 bases are TGTGCCAGCAGTTTAATAGAAAGGCAACCGGATGGCTACACCTTC.

This chain uses TRBV2 with TRBJ2-3; 9 nucleotides agree with TRBD2. The CDR3 has 14 amino acids. CDR1 SNHLY and CDR2 FYNNEI come from the germline V gene. V shed 4 bases, J shed 6 bases, and the junction held 5 bases outside the gene matches. This CDR3 is CASSVRGGGDTQYF. In nucleotides, the CDR3 is TGTGCCAGCAGTGTGCGGGGGGGTGGCGATACGCAGTATTTT.

The chain carries TRBV10-3 and TRBJ2-7; TRBD2 might be the D (5 bases). V was pared by 2 bases and J by 2 bases, with 19 bases between. The germline gives CDR1 ENHRY, CDR2 SYGVKD. The CDR3 is 17 amino acids. The CDR3 coding sequence is TGTGCCATCAGTGAGGGCGGCGGTTCTACGGGGACCTACGAGCAGTACTTC. This gives the protein CAISEGGGSTGTYEQYF.

The chain recombines TRBV10-3 with TRBJ1-1, with D possibly matching TRBD1 (5 bases). V shed 3 bases and J shed 8 bases, with 13 bases lying between them. Germline values: CDR1 ENHRY, CDR2 SYGVKD. The CDR3 consists of 13 residues. CDR3 sequence reads: CAISDPPGLEAFF. In DNA, the CDR3 is TGTGCCATCAGTGACCCCCCGGGACTGGAAGCTTTCTTT.

The rearrangement links TRBV30 to TRBJ2-4; 13 positions agree with TRBD2. CDR3 length equals 19 residues. The ends lost 0 bases at V and 0 bases at J; junction bases unmatched: 8. Germline loops: CDR1 GTSNPN, CDR2 SVGIG (reference sequence). The CDR3 DNA sequence: TGTGCCTGGAGTGTACGGGTGACTAGCGGGGGGTTAGCCAAAAACATTCAGTACTTC. This sequence encodes CAWSVRVTSGGLAKNIQYF.

The rearrangement links TRBV28 to TRBJ2-4; D assignment may be TRBD1 or TRBD2 (5 bases each). The CDR3 contains 15 residues. CDR1 and CDR2 from the germline V gene are MDHEN and SYDVKM. V was shortened by 4 bases and J by 8 bases, with 18 bases between the two germline ends. CDR3 in amino acids: CASSSRDPIRDIQYF. The CDR3 nucleotides are TGTGCCAGCAGTTCCCGGGACCCTATTAGGGACATTCAGTACTTC.

The V and J genes are TRBV21-1 and TRBJ2-7; TRBD2 is the table's D call and was not checked against the DNA. TRBV21-1 is an annotated pseudogene. The CDR3 is 17 residues long. Here the CDR3 reads CASSKVRGEVPSYEQYV. The CDR3 DNA follows: TGTGCCAGCAGCAAAGTTCGGGGGGAGGTCCCTTCCTACGAGCAGTACGTC.

The V gene is TRBV4-2, the J gene TRBJ1-6; 9 bases line up with TRBD1. The junction had 14 bases not matched to a gene; V was cut back by 1 base and J by 1 base. The CDR3 runs to 21 residues. Looked up from germline, CDR1 is LGHNA and CDR2 is YNFKEQ. The CDR3 coding sequence is TGTGCCAGCAGCCAAGCCGCGCCGGGACAGGGATACGGTTCCTATAATTCACCCCTCCACTTT. This translates into CASSQAAPGQGYGSYNSPLHF.

V gene TRBV7-9 combines with J gene TRBJ2-1; perhaps D is TRBD1 or TRBD2 (5 bases each). V was trimmed by 2 bases and J by 5 bases, leaving 16 bases between them. CDR1 and CDR2 (germline): SEHNR, FQNEAQ (reference sequence). The CDR3 is 16 amino acids. The CDR3 DNA sequence: TGTGCCAGCAGCTTAAGGGGCGGAGAGGGGAACAATGAGCAGTTCTTC. It translates to CASSLRGGEGNNEQFF. The complete variable domain, with remaining parts taken from reference TRBV7-9 and TRBJ2-1, reads DTGVSQNPRHKITKRGQNVTFRCDPISEHNRLYWYRQTLGQGPEFLTYFQNEAQLEKSRLLSDRFSAERPKGSFSTLEIQRTEQGDSAMYLCASSLRGGEGNNEQFFGPGTRLTVL.

The CDR3, as DNA: TGCGCCAGCAGCTGGCAGACAGGAGAAGAGACCCAGTACTTC. Encoded protein: CASSWQTGEETQYF. The chain recombines TRBV5-1 with TRBJ2-5; maybe TRBD1 (6 bases). The germline CDR1 and CDR2 sequences are SGHRS and YFSETQ. Deletions cut 3 bases from V and 3 bases from J, with 12 bases between. This CDR3 has 14 residues.

This chain joins TRBV27 and TRBJ2-3; possible D gene TRBD2, 5 bases. Trimming pared 5 bases from V and 9 bases from J, leaving 18 bases between. CDR1 and CDR2 (germline): MNHEY, SMNVEV (reference sequence). The CDR3 is 14 amino acids. Written as DNA, the CDR3 is TGTGCCAGCAGTCTTACTCCAAACTCGGGGACGCAGTATTTT. It yields the protein CASSLTPNSGTQYF.

The chain combines TRBV5-1 with TRBJ1-6; 10 bases fit TRBD1. V trimming: 2 bases; J trimming: 7 bases; junction bases outside the gene matches: 9. CDR3 length: 17 amino acids. Germline CDR1 SGHRS, CDR2 YFSETQ. The CDR3 DNA reads TGCGCCAGCAGCTTCCAAGACAGGGGGCAGTGGAATTCACCCCTCCACTTT. This sequence encodes CASSFQDRGQWNSPLHF.

The gene calls are TRBV18 and TRBJ2-3; unclear D gene. Germline V CDR1 and CDR2: KGHSH, LQKENI. This CDR3 contains 14 residues. V was clipped by 6 bases and J by 0 bases, with 10 bases between them. The CDR3 sequence: CASSLLASTDTQYF. DNA for the CDR3: TGTGCCAGCTCGCTACTTGCGAGCACAGATACGCAGTATTTT.

The chain links TRBV21-1 to TRBJ1-4; TRBD1, the D gene given by the table, was not confirmed from the DNA. TRBV21-1 is a pseudogene. The CDR3 has 20 residues. CDR3 in amino acids: CASSKVEKVQLLNLNEKLFF. The CDR3 DNA sequence: TGTGCCAGCAGCAAAGTAGAGAAGGTACAGCTACTGAATCTTAATGAAAAACTGTTTTTT.

The chain carries TRBV11-2 and TRBJ2-2; 11 bases line up with TRBD2. V trimming: 4 bases; J trimming: 3 bases; junction bases outside the gene matches: 4. Looked up from germline, CDR1 is SGHAT and CDR2 is FQNNGV. The CDR3 sequence is 16 residues long. The CDR3 sequence: CASSSTSGRYTGELFF. CDR3 in DNA: TGTGCCAGCAGCTCTACTAGCGGGAGATACACCGGGGAGCTGTTTTTT. Full variable domain (outside the CDR3, taken from reference TRBV11-2 and TRBJ2-2): EAGVAQSPRYKIIEKRQSVAFWCNPISGHATLYWYQQILGQGPKLLIQFQNNGVVDDSQLPKDRFSAERLKGVDSTLKIQPAKLEDSAVYLCASSSTSGRYTGELFFGEGSRLTVL.

J is TRBJ2-7 and V is TRBV28; no reliable D call. Trimming cost V 5 bases and J 6 bases, with 14 bases left between them. Germline V gives CDR1 MDHEN, CDR2 SYDVKM. The CDR3 runs to 13 residues. The CDR3 region has the DNA TGTGCCAGCAGTCCATCGCGAGGTTTCGAGCAGTACTTC. It codes for CASSPSRGFEQYF.

This chain joins TRBV7-9 and TRBJ2-7; 7 nucleotides agree with TRBD2. The CDR3 is 14 amino acids. Germline V CDR1 and CDR2: SEHNR, FQNEAQ (reference sequence). Unmatched junction bases numbered 11, after V lost 5 bases and J lost 7 bases. CDR3 protein: CASSLGRALDEQYF. CDR3 in DNA: TGTGCCAGCAGCCTGGGGAGGGCCTTGGATGAGCAGTACTTC.

This clone occurred once. This sequence joins TRBV7-9 and TRBJ1-1; no firm D call. Germline V gene sequence: CDR1 SEHNR, CDR2 FQNEAQ (reference sequence). This CDR3 has 14 amino acids. V was trimmed by 4 bases and J by 0 bases, leaving 9 bases between them. DNA for the CDR3: TGTGCCAGCAGCTCTGACACCTTGAACACTGAAGCTTTCTTT. This codes for CASSSDTLNTEAFF.

The J gene is TRBJ1-5, the V gene TRBV18; D perhaps matches TRBD1 (6 bases). This CDR3 is 13 amino acids long. V lost 6 bases and J lost 5, with 11 bases in between. Germline lookup yields CDR1 KGHSH and CDR2 LQKENI. CDR3 in amino acids: CASSRGGDQPQHF. The CDR3, as DNA: TGTGCCAGCTCGCGAGGGGGGGATCAGCCCCAGCATTTT.